This TCR beta chain was sequenced during a study of cytomegalovirus exposure and HLA in healthy donors. The study, taken as a whole, reports: Reportedly, diagnosis of cytomegalovirus status by the classifier showed high specificity and sensitivity. It has been reported that TCR beta sequences accurately predicted the HLA-A and HLA-B alleles of most subjects. Later analysis identified a missense DCLRE1C variant that was linked to TCR beta V- and J-gene trimming.

13 Jbeta primers and 60 Vbeta primers were used for the PCR. The method was immunoSEQ multiplex PCR; TCRdb's version includes in-frame clones alone and lacks a portion of them. The sample includes about 150,000 clones, approximately 68% seen only once; the top ten take 4% to 5.5%. Germline V gene data show CDR1 as SGHKS and CDR2 as YYEKEE (reference sequence). The ends were cut back, 3 bases at V and 6 bases at J, with 13 bases in the middle. This CDR3 spans 14 amino acids. For this clone: What it binds is not known.

The sequencing sample was made of PBMCs. This TCR derives from a man in his fifties or sixties in good health and CMV-seronegative. V gene TRBV5-5 combines with J gene TRBJ1-5; a weak D match, TRBD1 (5 bases). The CDR3 bases are TGTGCCAGCAGCTACCGGGGGTTAGGTCAGCCCCAGCATTTT. It yields the protein CASSYRGLGQPQHF.